This entry lists 31 T cell receptor beta chains sequenced from one sample in a study of siplizumab effects on memory and regulatory T cells. Profiled with immunoSEQ multiplex PCR; TCRdb holds only in-frame clones, not every one. The table has roughly 62,000 clones, more than 85% seen once. Source material: CD8+ T cells sorted from blood. The receptors originated from a human donor in good health.

The chain uses TRBV6-6 and TRBJ2-7; D ambiguous. The germline V and J ends were trimmed by 2 bases and 3 bases, with 5 bases remaining between them. CDR1 and CDR2 (germline): MNHNY, SVGAGI (reference sequence). The CDR3 is 12 amino acids. CDR3 residues: CASSYRSYEQYF. The CDR3 DNA reads as TGTGCCAGCAGTTACCGTAGCTACGAGCAGTACTTC.

This clone was found a few times. The V gene is TRBV30, the J gene TRBJ2-2, with D possibly being TRBD2 (6 bases). Per germline, CDR1 GTSNPN and CDR2 SVGIG (reference sequence). This CDR3 is 12 amino acids long. Trimming cost V 4 bases and J 10 bases, with 13 bases left between them. The CDR3 spells CAWTRAGEELFF. CDR3 in DNA: TGTGCCTGGACCCGAGCGGGCGAGGAGCTGTTTTTT.

This chain uses TRBV27 with TRBJ2-7; 9 bases map to TRBD2. Trimming cost V 6 bases and J 2 bases; bases outside gene matches: 8. The CDR3 consists of 15 residues. CDR1 and CDR2 from the germline V gene are MNHEY and SMNVEV (reference sequence). CDR3 nucleotides: TGTGCCAGCAGGCCTACTAGCGGGTGGACCTACGAGCAGTACTTC. Translation gives CASRPTSGWTYEQYF.

The chain links TRBV7-9 to TRBJ2-1; unclear D gene. CDR1 and CDR2 (germline): SEHNR, FQNEAQ (reference sequence). Trimming removed 5 bases from V and 8 bases from J, with 7 bases in between. This CDR3 is built from 11 residues. DNA for the CDR3: TGTGCCAGCAGCCTTTCACATGAGCAGTTCTTC. Encoded protein: CASSLSHEQFF. The variable domain in full, with the rest retrieved from reference TRBV7-9 and TRBJ2-1, is DTGVSQNPRHKITKRGQNVTFRCDPISEHNRLYWYRQTLGQGPEFLTYFQNEAQLEKSRLLSDRFSAERPKGSFSTLEIQRTEQGDSAMYLCASSLSHEQFFGPGTRLTVL.

The chain couples TRBV9 to TRBJ2-2; D is perhaps TRBD2 (7 bases). V lost 0 bases to trimming and J lost 3 bases, with 15 bases between them. The germline V gene encodes CDR1 SGDLS and CDR2 YYNGEE. CDR3 length: 17 amino acids. The CDR3 loop reads CASSVGGGGADTGELFF. The CDR3 DNA is TGTGCCAGCAGCGTAGGAGGGGGAGGGGCTGACACCGGGGAGCTGTTTTTT.

The rearrangement joins TRBV4-3 to TRBJ2-6; the match to TRBD2 covers 11 bases. This CDR3 spans 18 amino acids. Trimming removed 3 bases from V and 4 bases from J; junction bases left unmatched: 8. Germline CDR1 LGHNA, CDR2 YSLEER. CDR3 DNA: TGCGCCAGCAGCCAGACTAGCGGGATTCTGGGCGGGGCCAACGTCCTGACTTTC. Protein sequence: CASSQTSGILGGANVLTF.

The chain joins TRBV19 to TRBJ2-7, with unresolved D. This CDR3 has 14 amino acids. Germline-derived CDR1 and CDR2 are LNHDA and SQIVND (reference sequence). Trimming stripped 4 bases from V and 1 base from J, with 11 bases between. The CDR3 bases are TGTGCCAGTAGTACCGTAGGTCCTTCCTACGAGCAGTACTTC. This sequence encodes CASSTVGPSYEQYF.

This chain uses TRBV5-6 with TRBJ2-7; TRBD1 or TRBD2 may be the D gene (5 bases each). The CDR3 has 13 residues. V lost 3 bases and J lost 2, with 9 bases in between. Per germline, CDR1 SGHDT and CDR2 YYEEEE. The CDR3 DNA reads as TGTGCCAGCAGCTCCGGGGCGACCTACGAGCAGTACTTC. Translated: CASSSGATYEQYF.

A single count supports this clone. The genes are TRBV2 and TRBJ2-2; D not certain. This CDR3 comprises 11 residues. V shed 5 bases and J shed 8 bases, with 6 bases lying between them. CDR1 and CDR2 (germline): SNHLY, FYNNEI. CDR3 residues: CASSYLGELFF. In DNA form, the CDR3 reads TGTGCCAGCAGTTACCTGGGGGAGCTGTTTTTT.

The chain uses TRBV5-4 and TRBJ2-7; 8 bases match TRBD1. The ends lost 5 bases at V and 1 base at J; junction bases unmatched: 5. CDR1 and CDR2 from the germline V gene are SGHNT and YYREEE (reference sequence). The CDR3 is 14 residues long. The CDR3 bases are TGTGCCAGCAGTCCCGACAGGGGATCCTACGAGCAGTACTTC. Protein: CASSPDRGSYEQYF.

The V gene is TRBV25-1, the J gene TRBJ1-1, with D tentatively TRBD1 (5 bases). Looked up from germline, CDR1 is MGHDK and CDR2 is SYGVNS. The length of the CDR3 is 13 residues. Trimming removed 7 bases from V and 3 bases from J, with 12 bases in between. For the CDR3, the DNA is TGTGCCAGCACCGGGGCGACCTACACTGAAGCTTTCTTT. Amino acids: CASTGATYTEAFF.

V and J are TRBV4-1 and TRBJ1-4; 10 bases fit TRBD1. The CDR3 runs 14 residues. The V segment lost 6 bases and the J segment 8 bases; nucleotides outside the gene matches: 6. CDR1 and CDR2 (germline): MGHRA, YSYEKL. CDR3 sequence (DNA): TGCGCCAGCAGGGGGACAGGGGAAGGGGAAAAACTGTTTTTT. It yields the protein CASRGTGEGEKLFF.

The chain links TRBV27 to TRBJ1-5; TRBD1 aligns across 8 bases. CDR3 size: 14 residues. Germline V CDR1 and CDR2: MNHEY, SMNVEV (reference sequence). V gave up 3 bases and J gave up 4 bases; unmatched junction bases: 2. CDR3 sequence (DNA): TGTGCCAGCAGTTTGCGACAGGGGAATCAGCCCCAGCATTTT. Protein: CASSLRQGNQPQHF.

The chain carries TRBV7-2 and TRBJ2-3; the D gene is possibly TRBD2 (5 bases). The CDR3 sequence is 14 residues long. The V gene lost 1 base and the J gene lost 4 bases, with 9 bases spanning the gap. In germline, CDR1 is SGHTA, CDR2 FQGNSA. The CDR3 sequence is CASSLEPGSDTQYF. CDR3 bases: TGTGCCAGCAGCTTAGAACCGGGGTCAGATACGCAGTATTTT.

The chain uses TRBV18 and TRBJ2-2; the D call may be TRBD1 or TRBD2 (5 bases each). Germline V gives CDR1 KGHSH, CDR2 LQKENI. This CDR3 spans 14 amino acids. Trimming removed 3 bases from V and 1 base from J, with 6 bases in between. CDR3 sequence (DNA): TGTGCCAGCTCACCGGGGGAGAACACCGGGGAGCTGTTTTTT. This gives the protein CASSPGENTGELFF.

This sequence joins TRBV5-8 and TRBJ2-7, with D perhaps TRBD1 or TRBD2 (5 bases each). Per the germline V gene, CDR1 is SGHTS and CDR2 is YDEGEE. With 2 bases removed from V and 4 bases from J, the gap between germline ends came to 10 bases. The CDR3 length is 13 residues. CDR3 region: CASSFAGSYEQYF. CDR3 DNA: TGTGCCAGCAGCTTCGCAGGGAGTTACGAGCAGTACTTC.

The chain joins TRBV9 to TRBJ2-3; 8 nucleotides line up with TRBD2. Germline CDR1 and CDR2: SGDLS and YYNGEE. The CDR3 runs to 16 residues. V shed 4 bases, J shed 2 bases, and the junction held 9 bases outside the gene matches. This CDR3 reads CASSPHGRVITDTQYF. DNA for the CDR3: TGTGCCAGCAGCCCCCACGGGAGGGTAATCACAGATACGCAGTATTTT.

The V call is TRBV7-8, the J call TRBJ1-2; TRBD1 might be the D (5 bases). CDR1 is SGHVS, CDR2 FQNEAQ, per germline. This CDR3 region has 15 residues. V lost 5 bases, J lost 8 bases, and 21 bases lay in between. CDR3 nucleotides: TGTGCCAGCAGCGTCCGGGACCGAGATGCAAGCGGCTACACCTTC. Amino acids: CASSVRDRDASGYTF.

The V and J genes are TRBV2 and TRBJ2-7, with D perhaps being TRBD1 or TRBD2 (7 bases each). Germline CDR1 reads SNHLY; CDR2 reads FYNNEI. The V and J ends lost 6 bases and 1 base respectively, with 13 bases between them. The CDR3 sequence is 14 residues long. CDR3 bases: TGTGCCAGCAGGGTCAGGGGGGGATCCTACGAGCAGTACTTC. It translates to CASRVRGGSYEQYF.

The V call is TRBV27, the J call TRBJ2-2; TRBD2 might be the D (7 bases). The V gene lost 1 base and the J gene lost 7 bases, with 16 bases spanning the gap. The CDR3 has 16 amino acids. Per the germline V gene, CDR1 is MNHEY and CDR2 is SMNVEV (reference sequence). DNA for the CDR3: TGTGCCAGCAGTTTATTCCGGGAGGAGGGGGGCGGGGAGCTGTTTTTT. Protein: CASSLFREEGGGELFF.

For the CDR3, the DNA is TGCGCCAGCAGTGGGGTACAGGTAAGGGTCAATGAGCAGTTCTTC. Translating gives CASSGVQVRVNEQFF. V and J are TRBV10-1 and TRBJ2-1; D perhaps matches TRBD1 (5 bases). V was cut by 4 bases and J by 6 bases, with 16 bases left in between. CDR3 size: 15 residues. Germline lookup yields CDR1 WNHNN and CDR2 SYGVQD (reference sequence).

This chain uses TRBV18 with TRBJ2-6; TRBD2 aligns across 12 bases. The CDR3 loop spans 15 amino acids. From germline, CDR1 is KGHSH and CDR2 LQKENI. After removal of 2 bases from V and 9 bases from J, the junction contained 2 bases not matched to a gene. The CDR3 nucleotides read TGTGCCAGCTCACCAACGACTAGCGGGAGCAACGTCCTGACTTTC. It encodes CASSPTTSGSNVLTF.

The V gene is TRBV28, the J gene TRBJ2-5; D ambiguous. The V gene's germline CDR1 is MDHEN and CDR2 SYDVKM. This CDR3 has 13 amino acids. Trimming removed 1 base from V and 4 bases from J, with 7 bases in between. CDR3 sequence (DNA): TGTGCCAGCAGTTTATCAGCTGCAGAGACCCAGTACTTC. Its protein product is CASSLSAAETQYF.

The chain joins TRBV6-1 to TRBJ1-1; 10 nucleotides line up with TRBD1. Trimming took 6 bases from V and 3 from J; bases not matched to a gene: 4. The V gene's germline CDR1 is MNHNS and CDR2 SASEGT. The CDR3 length is 14 residues. The CDR3 protein is CASRTGGRDTEAFF. CDR3 in DNA: TGTGCCAGCAGGACAGGGGGCCGGGACACTGAAGCTTTCTTT.

By frequency in the sample, this clone is medium-sized. This chain connects TRBV9 to TRBJ2-6, with 8 nucleotides matching TRBD1. V shed 4 bases, J shed 0 bases, and the junction held 9 bases outside the gene matches. The CDR3 length is 18 residues. Per the germline V gene, CDR1 is SGDLS and CDR2 is YYNGEE. Here the CDR3 DNA reads TGTGCCAGCAGCTCGCCAGGGGGCATTCCCTCTGGGGCCAACGTCCTGACTTTC. Translation: CASSSPGGIPSGANVLTF.

The CDR3 is CASSLIHTSRNEQFF. The CDR3 bases are TGTGCCAGCAGCCTAATACATACTTCCCGCAATGAGCAGTTCTTC. This chain joins TRBV7-3 and TRBJ2-1; D ambiguous. The CDR3 runs 15 residues. Trimming removed 5 bases at V and 6 bases at J, with 17 bases between. The V gene's germline CDR1 is SGHTA and CDR2 FQGTGA.

This rearrangement joins TRBV6-5 to TRBJ2-7, with 9 bases fitting TRBD1. V shed 6 bases and J 6 bases; nucleotides not matched to a gene: 9. CDR1 and CDR2 (germline): MNHEY, SVGAGI. The CDR3 sequence is 14 residues long. Here the CDR3 reads CASSPGTGTSEQYF. The CDR3 region has the DNA TGTGCCAGCAGCCCCGGGACAGGGACCTCCGAGCAGTACTTC.

This clone was picked up one time. The rearrangement links TRBV7-3 to TRBJ2-1; 8 bases line up with TRBD1. The CDR3 has 16 residues. Germline CDR1 is SGHTA and CDR2 is FQGTGA. Trimming removed 5 bases from V and 8 bases from J; junction bases left unmatched: 14. The CDR3 protein is CASSQGTGSLRDEQFF. The CDR3 DNA follows: TGTGCCAGCAGCCAAGGGACAGGTAGTTTGAGGGATGAGCAGTTCTTC. Drawing the rest from reference TRBV7-3 and TRBJ2-1, the complete variable domain is GAGVSQTPSNKVTEKGKYVELRCDPISGHTALYWYRQSLGQGPEFLIYFQGTGAADDSGLPNDRFFAVRPEGSVSTLKIQRTERGDSAVYLCASSQGTGSLRDEQFFGPGTRLTVL.

This chain links TRBV10-3 with TRBJ1-5; no definite D call. Trimming removed 3 bases from V and 9 bases from J, with 15 bases in between. The CDR3 length is 14 residues. From germline, CDR1 is ENHRY and CDR2 SYGVKD. In DNA form, the CDR3 reads TGTGCCATCAGTGATTATGAGGGTGCACTGCCCCAGCATTTT. Encoded protein: CAISDYEGALPQHF.

The chain combines TRBV5-4 with TRBJ2-7; 7 bases are a match to TRBD1. Germline trimming cut 0 bases from V and 4 bases from J; bases unmatched to any gene: 7. Germline V gene data show CDR1 as SGHNT and CDR2 as YYREEE (reference sequence). The length of the CDR3 is 15 residues. This CDR3 is CASSLAQGIIYEQYF. The CDR3 region has the DNA TGTGCCAGCAGCTTGGCACAGGGGATTATATACGAGCAGTACTTC.

This chain links TRBV12-5 with TRBJ1-5; D is possibly TRBD1 (5 bases). V was clipped by 5 bases and J by 4 bases, with 9 bases between them. This CDR3 has 13 residues. Germline V gene data show CDR1 as LGHNT and CDR2 as FRNRAP. CDR3 loop: CASGRDSNQPQHF. The CDR3 region has the DNA TGTGCTAGTGGTCGCGACAGTAATCAGCCCCAGCATTTT.